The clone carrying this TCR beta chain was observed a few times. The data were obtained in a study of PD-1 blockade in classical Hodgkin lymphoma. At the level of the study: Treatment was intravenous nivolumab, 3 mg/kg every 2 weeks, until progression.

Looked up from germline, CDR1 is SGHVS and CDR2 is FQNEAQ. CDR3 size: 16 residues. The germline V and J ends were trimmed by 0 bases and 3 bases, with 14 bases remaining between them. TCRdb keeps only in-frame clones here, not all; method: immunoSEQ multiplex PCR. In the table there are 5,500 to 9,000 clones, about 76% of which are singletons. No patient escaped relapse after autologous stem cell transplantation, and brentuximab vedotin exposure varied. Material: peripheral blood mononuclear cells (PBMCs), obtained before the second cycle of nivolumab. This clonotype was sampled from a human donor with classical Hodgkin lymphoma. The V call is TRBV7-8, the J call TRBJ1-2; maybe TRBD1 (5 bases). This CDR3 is CASSLALWGGDYGYTF. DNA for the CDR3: TGTGCCAGCAGCTTAGCGCTCTGGGGGGGTGACTATGGCTACACCTTC. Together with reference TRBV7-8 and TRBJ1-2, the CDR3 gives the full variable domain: GAGVSQSPRYKVAKRGQDVALRCDPISGHVSLFWYQQALGQGPEFLTYFQNEAQLDKSGLPSDRFFAERPEGSVSTLKIQRTQQEDSAVYLCASSLALWGGDYGYTFGSGTRLTVV.